What follows are 17 T cell receptor beta chains derived from one specimen sequenced in a study of PD-1 blockade in classical Hodgkin lymphoma. Each patient experienced a relapse that followed autologous stem cell transplantation, and brentuximab vedotin exposure varied. The data were produced by immunoSEQ multiplex PCR, yet TCRdb's version contains in-frame clones alone and is incomplete. The profile shows tens of thousands of clones, 78% of them singletons. Here the sequenced sample was peripheral blood mononuclear cells (PBMCs), taken at baseline. These receptors all come from a human donor with classical Hodgkin lymphoma.

This clone was counted only a few times. The chain combines TRBV7-2 with TRBJ1-2, with D tentatively TRBD1 (6 bases). Germline values: CDR1 SGHTA, CDR2 FQGNSA. The CDR3 is 17 amino acids. V was trimmed by 1 base and J by 4 bases, leaving 19 bases between them. Here the CDR3 reads CASSLDREFASSYGYTF. The CDR3 nucleotides are TGTGCCAGCAGCTTAGACAGGGAGTTCGCCTCAAGCTATGGCTACACCTTC.

The chain employs TRBV6-5 and TRBJ1-3, with D perhaps TRBD1 (5 bases). The V end lost 2 bases, the J end lost 2 bases, and 10 bases lay between the germline ends. Germline CDR1 is MNHEY and CDR2 is SVGAGI. This CDR3 has 15 amino acids. The CDR3 coding sequence is TGTGCCAGCAGTTACGGGGCCGGGGCTGGAAACACCATATATTTT. Its translation is CASSYGAGAGNTIYF.

About this clone itself: The sample carries other DNA sequences with the same CDR3. This chain uses TRBV6-5 with TRBJ1-1; D is unclear. Trimming removed 6 bases from V and 2 bases from J, with 16 bases in between. The length of the CDR3 is 15 residues. In germline, CDR1 is MNHEY, CDR2 SVGAGI. This chain's CDR3 is CASRAPGRPNTEAFF. The CDR3 region has the DNA TGTGCCAGCAGAGCTCCCGGACGTCCCAACACTGAAGCTTTCTTT.

This clone has only one observation. This chain uses TRBV4-3 with TRBJ2-3, with TRBD1 matching 7 bases. The germline V gene has CDR1 LGHNA and CDR2 YSLEER. Losses at the gene ends were 0 bases for V and 2 bases for J; bases not matched to a gene: 8. CDR3 length equals 17 residues. The CDR3 protein is CASSQDGIRGFTDTQYF. The CDR3 region has the DNA TGCGCCAGCAGCCAAGATGGTATCAGGGGGTTCACAGATACGCAGTATTTT.

The gene calls are TRBV9 and TRBJ1-2, with D unclear. V lost 4 bases, J lost 4 bases, and 14 bases lay in between. The CDR3 is made up of 14 amino acids. Germline CDR1 is SGDLS and CDR2 is YYNGEE. CDR3 in DNA: TGTGCCAGCAGCCACCTAAATCCCAGCTATGGCTACACCTTC. This encodes CASSHLNPSYGYTF. The full variable domain, with the rest looked up from reference TRBV9 and TRBJ1-2, is DSGVTQTPKHLITATGQRVTLRCSPRSGDLSVYWYQQSLDQGLQFLIQYYNGEERAKGNILERFSAQQFPDLHSELNLSSLELGDSALYFCASSHLNPSYGYTFGSGTRLTVV.

The V and J genes are TRBV14 and TRBJ2-7, with D perhaps TRBD2 (6 bases). Germline lookup yields CDR1 SGHDN and CDR2 FVKESK. There are 14 residues in the CDR3. The V end was cut by 0 bases, the J end by 5 bases, with 11 bases between. In DNA, the CDR3 is TGTGCCAGCAGCCAAGATCTAGCGTCCCACGAGCAGTACTTC. Protein product: CASSQDLASHEQYF.

This clone ranks as medium-sized. The chain combines TRBV7-8 with TRBJ1-2, with 10 nucleotides matching TRBD1. Germline loops: CDR1 SGHVS, CDR2 FQNEAQ. This CDR3 comprises 14 residues. With 5 bases clipped from V and 4 bases from J, the junction kept 4 bases outside the gene matches. CDR3 sequence: CASSMGQGFYGYTF. DNA of the CDR3: TGTGCCAGCAGCATGGGACAGGGGTTCTATGGCTACACCTTC.

This clone was detected once. The V and J genes are TRBV9 and TRBJ1-3; D may be TRBD1 (5 bases). Trimming removed 3 bases at V and 3 bases at J, with 16 bases between. Looked up from germline, CDR1 is SGDLS and CDR2 is YYNGEE. The CDR3 extends over 16 amino acids. CDR3: CASSAIGGGFGNTIYF. In DNA form, the CDR3 reads TGTGCCAGCAGCGCCATCGGCGGGGGATTTGGAAACACCATATATTTT.

The table lists this clone with a few counts. The chain couples TRBV7-9 to TRBJ2-7; D gene ambiguous. The V and J ends lost 5 bases and 0 bases respectively, with 14 bases between them. CDR3 size: 15 residues. Germline V gene lookup returns CDR1 SEHNR and CDR2 FQNEAQ (reference sequence). The CDR3, as DNA: TGTGCCAGCAGCCCCGCGTGGATTAGCTCCTACGAGCAGTACTTC. As protein: CASSPAWISSYEQYF.

V is TRBV27 and J is TRBJ2-7; 7 bases are shared with TRBD1. Germline lookup yields CDR1 MNHEY and CDR2 SMNVEV (reference sequence). The CDR3 contains 14 residues. The V gene end was trimmed by 4 bases and the J gene end by 5 bases; junction bases not matched to a gene: 8. CDR3 amino acids: CASSSVTGPDEQYF. CDR3 in DNA: TGTGCCAGCAGTTCCGTGACAGGGCCTGACGAGCAGTACTTC.

This chain joins TRBV27 and TRBJ1-1; D is unclear. The CDR3 is 14 residues long. Trimming pared 6 bases from V and 0 bases from J, leaving 11 bases between. Germline-derived CDR1 and CDR2 are MNHEY and SMNVEV (reference sequence). CDR3 sequence: CASSQVAMNTEAFF. CDR3 in DNA: TGTGCCAGCAGCCAAGTCGCGATGAACACTGAAGCTTTCTTT.

The chain carries TRBV6-1 and TRBJ1-1, with a tentative D call TRBD1 (5 bases). The germline CDR1 and CDR2 sequences are MNHNS and SASEGT. The CDR3 runs 14 residues. Trimming pared 5 bases from V and 6 bases from J, leaving 16 bases between. For the CDR3, the DNA is TGTGCCAGCAGTAGGACACGCCGGTCCGCTGAAGCTTTCTTT. It is translated as CASSRTRRSAEAFF.

This clone has a handful of counts. The chain recombines TRBV4-3 with TRBJ1-1; D call uncertain. There are 14 residues in the CDR3. Trimming removed 2 bases at V and 1 base at J, with 8 bases between. The germline V gene has CDR1 LGHNA and CDR2 YSLEER. In DNA form, the CDR3 reads TGCGCCAGCAGCCAACGGGGTGGGAACACTGAAGCTTTCTTT. Translated, it gives CASSQRGGNTEAFF.

This clone was detected only once. The chain links TRBV29-1 to TRBJ2-3; perhaps TRBD2 as D (6 bases). The V end was cut by 4 bases, the J end by 0 bases, with 14 bases between. Germline V gives CDR1 SQVTM, CDR2 ANQGSEA. The CDR3 runs to 15 residues. The CDR3 nucleotides are TGCAGCGTTGGTGGCGCGCGGGATAGCACAGATACGCAGTATTTT. Protein sequence: CSVGGARDSTDTQYF.

The J gene is TRBJ2-2, the V gene TRBV7-9, with D maybe TRBD2 (5 bases). Trimming stripped 1 base from V and 4 bases from J, with 7 bases between. Looked up from germline, CDR1 is SEHNR and CDR2 is FQNEAQ (reference sequence). The CDR3 contains 14 residues. The CDR3 sequence is CASSLGGATGELFF. Written as DNA, the CDR3 is TGTGCCAGCAGCTTAGGGGGAGCCACCGGGGAGCTGTTTTTT.

This clone was observed a handful of times. V usage is TRBV20-1 and J usage is TRBJ2-1; D is unclear. The CDR3 has 11 residues. Germline V gene data show CDR1 as DFQATT and CDR2 as SNEGSKA (reference sequence). CDR3 nucleotides: TGCAGGGTCCAGGCAGCCCATGAGCAGTTCTTC. This gives the protein CRVQAAHEQFF.

V and J are TRBV7-2 and TRBJ2-7; D may correspond to TRBD1 or TRBD2 (5 bases each). The germline V gene encodes CDR1 SGHTA and CDR2 FQGNSA. CDR3 size: 13 residues. The V end lost 4 bases, the J end lost 4 bases, and 11 bases lay between the germline ends. The CDR3 loop reads CASSSGPNYEQYF. Here the CDR3 DNA reads TGTGCCAGCAGCTCGGGACCGAATTACGAGCAGTACTTC.